This T cell receptor (beta chain) derives from a study of early T cells in non-severe SARS-CoV-2 infection. The V end was cut by 4 bases, the J end by 8 bases, with 11 bases between. Germline lookup yields CDR1 LGHNA and CDR2 YSLEER. This CDR3 is 13 amino acids long. TCRdb redid the calling of the 5' RACE reads with MiXCR, one entry per CDR3 protein. The sample holds tens of thousands of distinct CDR3 sequences, approximately 13% seen once. The chain recombines TRBV4-3 with TRBJ1-4; TRBD1 might be the D (6 bases). This TCR was recovered from an adult who was a healthcare worker with PCR-confirmed SARS-CoV-2 infection or an uninfected control (not recorded which). Material for sequencing was whole blood. The CDR3 protein is CASSPQGGEKLFF. CDR3 coding DNA: TGCGCCAGCAGCCCACAGGGCGGCGAAAAACTGTTTTTT.